This T cell receptor beta chain was documented in a study of blood T cell repertoires in COVID-19. Germline V gene sequence: CDR1 SGHTA, CDR2 FQGNSA. The CDR3 is 14 amino acids. V was clipped by 3 bases and J by 0 bases, with 6 bases between them. Study processing details: Cell counts per sample came from amplifying reference gene primers. Profiling relied on immunoSEQ multiplex PCR, and the TCRdb table lists in-frame clones only, not all of them. The V and J calls and the clone size are those of that table, but D and trimming were determined from the DNA. Of about 110,000 clones detected, around 83% appear once; the ten largest clones hold approximately 1.3%.

Source material: peripheral blood. This chain connects TRBV7-2 to TRBJ2-1; D not certain. The clonotype comes from a man in his forties with acute or convalescent COVID-19. The CDR3 is CASSFESSYNEQFF. CDR3 bases: TGTGCCAGCAGCTTTGAGAGCTCCTACAATGAGCAGTTCTTC.